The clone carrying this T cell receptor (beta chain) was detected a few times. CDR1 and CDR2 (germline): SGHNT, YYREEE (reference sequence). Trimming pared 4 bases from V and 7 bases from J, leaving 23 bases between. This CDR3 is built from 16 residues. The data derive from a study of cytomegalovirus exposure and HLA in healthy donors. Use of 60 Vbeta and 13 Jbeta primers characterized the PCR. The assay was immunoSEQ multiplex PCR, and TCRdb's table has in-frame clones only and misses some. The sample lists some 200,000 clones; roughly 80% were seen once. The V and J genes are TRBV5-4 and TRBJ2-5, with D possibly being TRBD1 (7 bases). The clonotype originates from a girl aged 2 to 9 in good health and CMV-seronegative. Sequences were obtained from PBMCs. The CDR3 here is CASSLRRDSSPATQYF. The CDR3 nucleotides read TGTGCCAGCAGCCTTAGGCGGGACAGTAGCCCCGCGACCCAGTACTTC.